The subject of this entry is one TCR beta chain. The antigen is undetermined. CDR1 is MNHNS, CDR2 SASEGT, per germline. There are 13 residues in the CDR3. This entry is derived from a study of T cells expressing NK-cell markers. Overall study context: Sorted CD3+CD56-NKG2C+, CD3+CD56+NKG2C- and CD3+CD56+NKG2C+ T cells were the source of the TCR beta repertoires. Out of eight donors sequenced, seven tested HCMV-seropositive and the remaining one seronegative. Study findings and constraints: Whether expanded NKG2C+ T cell clones were HCMV specific stayed uncertain.

TCRdb processed the 5' RACE reads again and assigns one entry to each CDR3 protein, with no DNA. Its listing shows about 440,000 distinct CDR3 sequences. This receptor was identified in a woman aged 18 to 75 in good health. The gene calls are TRBV6-1 and TRBJ2-7; TCRdb calls TRBD1, which cannot be checked without DNA. The sequencing sample was made of blood T cells: a sorted CD56 or NKG2C T cell subset, CD4+ or CD8+ T cells, or bulk PBMC T cells (not recorded which). The CDR3 is CASSRDSTYEQYF.